This T cell receptor (beta chain) is from a study of cytomegalovirus exposure and HLA in healthy donors. Study information: The 95 to 150 validation repertoires used the same platform as the 650 to 850 first-cohort repertoires, a later analysis reported.

This CDR3 is 15 amino acids long. The germline V and J ends were trimmed by 0 bases and 2 bases, with 14 bases remaining between them. From germline, CDR1 is SQVTM and CDR2 ANQGSEA. About this clone itself: The antigen is undetermined.

The repertoire was sequenced with immunoSEQ multiplex PCR; TCRdb's copy has only in-frame clones and lacks some. The sample shows 130,000 to 150,000 clones, about 91% of them seen only once. The study's findings and limits: Rarity marked most TCR sequences, yet some public TCRs occurred in many donors. Reports showed the classifier diagnosing cytomegalovirus status with high specificity and sensitivity.

This TCR derives from a man younger than 30 in good health and CMV-seropositive. Sequenced sample: PBMCs. The rearrangement uses TRBV29-1 and TRBJ2-7; D possibly corresponds to TRBD2 (5 bases). CDR3 in amino acids: CSVEDPEGKAYEQYF. CDR3 coding DNA: TGCAGCGTTGAAGATCCCGAGGGCAAAGCCTACGAGCAGTACTTC.